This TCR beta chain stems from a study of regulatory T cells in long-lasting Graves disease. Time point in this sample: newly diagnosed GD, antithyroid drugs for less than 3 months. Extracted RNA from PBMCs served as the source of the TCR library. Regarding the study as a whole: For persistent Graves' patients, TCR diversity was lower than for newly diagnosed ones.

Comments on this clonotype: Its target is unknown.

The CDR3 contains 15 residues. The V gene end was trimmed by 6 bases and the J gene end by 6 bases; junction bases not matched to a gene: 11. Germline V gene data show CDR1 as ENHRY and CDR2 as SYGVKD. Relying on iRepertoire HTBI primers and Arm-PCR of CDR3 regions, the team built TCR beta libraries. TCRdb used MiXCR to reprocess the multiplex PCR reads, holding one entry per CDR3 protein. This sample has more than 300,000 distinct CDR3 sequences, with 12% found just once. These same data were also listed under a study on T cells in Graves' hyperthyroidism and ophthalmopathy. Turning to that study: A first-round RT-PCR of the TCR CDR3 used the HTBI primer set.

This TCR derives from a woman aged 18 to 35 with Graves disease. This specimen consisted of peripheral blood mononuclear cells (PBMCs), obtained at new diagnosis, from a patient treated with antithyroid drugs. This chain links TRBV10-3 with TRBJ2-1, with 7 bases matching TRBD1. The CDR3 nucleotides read TGTGCCATCAGAGGCGGACAGGACTCTTCCAATGAGCAGTTCTTC. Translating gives CAIRGGQDSSNEQFF.